The 6 T cell receptor beta chains below were found in one sample sequenced in a study of OX40 agonist ivuxolimab in advanced cancers. Receptor libraries were prepared by the immunoSEQ multiplex PCR assay. What TCRdb holds here is the immuneACCESS table cut down to in-frame rearrangements. Part of the clones is not present; checked against another copy, under half of the missing clones reflect an unresolved V gene, and the others are unexplained. The sample includes 100,000 to 150,000 clones, with about 90% observed a single time. Around 0.84% of the sample belongs to the ten largest clones. Sequenced material: CD4+ or CD8+ T cells sorted from blood, taken in a trial of the OX40 agonist ivuxolimab. All receptors come from an adult with an advanced solid tumor such as melanoma, head and neck, liver or kidney cancer.

The chain uses TRBV19 and TRBJ2-2; TRBD1 matches 9 bases. Unmatched junction bases numbered 4, after V lost 4 bases and J lost 4 bases. The germline gives CDR1 LNHDA, CDR2 SQIVND (reference sequence). There are 15 residues in the CDR3. CDR3 in amino acids: CASSKGQGGTGELFF. CDR3 nucleotides: TGTGCCAGTAGTAAGGGACAGGGAGGCACCGGGGAGCTGTTTTTT. The full variable domain, in which reference TRBV19 and TRBJ2-2 provide the parts outside the CDR3, is DGGITQSPKYLFRKEGQNVTLSCEQNLNHDAMYWYRQDPGQGLRLIYYSQIVNDFQKGDIAEGYSVSREKKESFPLTVTSAQKNPTAFYLCASSKGQGGTGELFFGEGSRLTVL.

The chain links TRBV7-9 to TRBJ2-1, with 11 nucleotides matching TRBD2. CDR1 and CDR2 (germline): SEHNR, FQNEAQ (reference sequence). V gave up 1 base and J gave up 7 bases; unmatched junction bases: 3. The CDR3 runs 15 residues. CDR3 in DNA: TGTGCCAGCAGCTTAGGTAGCGGGAGGGATAATGAGCAGTTCTTC. This sequence encodes CASSLGSGRDNEQFF.

This chain links TRBV11-3 with TRBJ2-7; D ambiguous. Germline assignment: CDR1 SGHNT and CDR2 YENEEA. The V gene lost 5 bases and the J gene lost 6 bases, with 8 bases spanning the gap. The CDR3 runs 11 residues. CDR3 in DNA: TGTGCCAGCAGCGCATCCGGCGAGCAGTACTTC. Its translation is CASSASGEQYF.

This clone was observed a single time. This rearrangement joins TRBV19 to TRBJ1-1; D perhaps matches TRBD1 (5 bases). Germline lookup yields CDR1 LNHDA and CDR2 SQIVND (reference sequence). This CDR3 has 14 amino acids. Trimming shortened V by 3 bases and J by 11 bases, and 19 bases separated the two germline ends. CDR3 residues: CASSMGRAISGAFF. The CDR3 DNA reads TGTGCCAGTAGTATGGGCAGGGCTATCAGTGGGGCTTTCTTT. Supplemented by reference TRBV19 and TRBJ1-1, the full variable domain reads DGGITQSPKYLFRKEGQNVTLSCEQNLNHDAMYWYRQDPGQGLRLIYYSQIVNDFQKGDIAEGYSVSREKKESFPLTVTSAQKNPTAFYLCASSMGRAISGAFFGQGTRLTVV.

V usage is TRBV19 and J usage is TRBJ1-5; D might be TRBD1 (6 bases). CDR1 and CDR2 (germline): LNHDA, SQIVND (reference sequence). Trimming left V 7 bases short and J 10 bases short, with 20 bases between. This CDR3 has 14 amino acids. This chain's CDR3 is CASNLGASKEPQHF. The CDR3 bases are TGTGCCAGTAACCTGGGGGCGTCCAAGGAACCCCAGCATTTT.

CDR3 nucleotide sequence: TGTGCCAGCAGTAAACTAGCGGGAGGCTCTCTTAGCACAGATACGCAGTATTTT. It encodes CASSKLAGGSLSTDTQYF. This chain joins TRBV27 and TRBJ2-3; 12 bases align to TRBD2. V gave up 5 bases and J gave up 0 bases; unmatched junction bases: 9. Germline loops: CDR1 MNHEY, CDR2 SMNVEV (reference sequence). This CDR3 has 18 amino acids.